The present TCR beta chain was sequenced within a study of chemoradiotherapy in HPV16-positive cancers. Libraries were prepared by immunoSEQ multiplex PCR; TCRdb keeps only in-frame clonotypes and omits some of them. The data contain roughly 19,000 clones, about 89% of them singletons. CDR1 is SGHNT and CDR2 is YENEEA in the germline V gene. The CDR3 spans 15 residues. The germline V and J ends were trimmed by 3 bases and 0 bases, with 9 bases remaining between them. The chain recombines TRBV11-3 with TRBJ1-5; D perhaps matches TRBD1 (6 bases). The TCR sequence derives from a human donor with HPV-associated anogenital cancer. The source was blood, collected from a patient who underwent chemoradiotherapy. The DNA of the CDR3 is TGTGCCAGCAGCTTGGGACACGGTAGCAATCAGCCCCAGCATTTT. Amino acids: CASSLGHGSNQPQHF.